A selection of T cell receptor beta chains follows, all from one sample in a study of OX40 agonist ivuxolimab in advanced cancers. Profiled with immunoSEQ multiplex PCR; TCRdb holds only in-frame clones, not every one. The sample consists of about 48,000 clones, 65% to 85% of them appearing once. Sequenced material: CD4+ or CD8+ T cells sorted from blood, taken in a trial of the OX40 agonist ivuxolimab. These receptors were collected from an adult with an advanced solid tumor such as melanoma, head and neck, liver or kidney cancer. The CDR3 runs from the conserved cysteine through the conserved F or W. Each record gives: clone size, V gene, CDR3 length, J gene, D gene, CDR3 DNA, CDR3 protein. D genes are given only for firm matches. Where a row states a size, it is once, few, many or the class of an expanded clone; other rows omit it.

NA	TRBV27	14	TRBJ1-1	TRBD1	TGTGCCAGCAGTAAGGACAGGGGGCTAACTGAAGCTTTCTTT	CASSKDRGLTEAFF
NA	TRBV5-1	13	TRBJ2-7	NA	TGCGCCAGCAGCCCCGCAAGGGCCTACGAGCAGTACTTC	CASSPARAYEQYF
few	TRBV5-1	13	TRBJ2-2	NA	TGCGCCAGCAGCGGGGGAGTGATCGGGGAGCTGTTTTTT	CASSGGVIGELFF
NA	TRBV20-1	11	TRBJ2-1	NA	TGCAGTGCTAGCTCCTACAATGAGCAGTTCTTC	CSASSYNEQFF
NA	TRBV2	14	TRBJ1-1	NA	TGTGCCAGCCCCGAGCAGCGGAGTTCTTCTGAAGCTTTCTTT	CASPEQRSSSEAFF
NA	TRBV19	16	TRBJ2-7	TRBD2	TGTGCCAGTAGTGTGGGAGGGCTAGCGGGAGAACGCGAGCAGTACTTC	CASSVGGLAGEREQYF
NA	TRBV5-1	13	TRBJ2-3	NA	TGCGCCAGCAGCTTGGGACTGGCAGATACGCAGTATTTT	CASSLGLADTQYF
NA	TRBV18	15	TRBJ1-2	TRBD1	TGTGCCAGCTCACCCACCGGGACAGTTGGCGATGGCTACACCTTC	CASSPTGTVGDGYTF
NA	TRBV4-2	16	TRBJ1-5	NA	TGTGCCAGCAGCCAAGTCGGGGGCTATAGCAATCAGCCCCAGCATTTT	CASSQVGGYSNQPQHF
NA	TRBV7-2	11	TRBJ2-4	NA	TGTGCCAGCAGCTTAGGGGACATTCAGTACTTC	CASSLGDIQYF
NA	TRBV5-1	15	TRBJ2-1	TRBD1	TGCGCCAGCAGCCCGCCGGGACAGGCTTACAATGAGCAGTTCTTC	CASSPPGQAYNEQFF
NA	TRBV6-1	14	TRBJ1-5	NA	TGTGCCAGCAGTGAAGCGGGGGGTTGGCAGCCCCAGCATTTT	CASSEAGGWQPQHF
NA	TRBV12-1	13	TRBJ1-2	NA	TGTGCCAGCAGCCCGAGGGTTAGAAGCGGCTACACCTTC	CASSPRVRSGYTF
NA	TRBV30	15	TRBJ1-3	NA	TGTGCCTGGAGTAGGCAACGAAGCTCTGGAAACACCATATATTTT	CAWSRQRSSGNTIYF
NA	TRBV30	13	TRBJ1-1	TRBD1	TGTGCCTGGATCAGACAGGGGAGGACTGAAGCTTTCTTT	CAWIRQGRTEAFF
NA	TRBV5-1	14	TRBJ2-5	TRBD1	TGCGCCAGCAGCGACGGACAGGTCCAAGAGACCCAGTACTTC	CASSDGQVQETQYF
NA	TRBV7-9	14	TRBJ2-7	NA	TGTGCCAGCAGCTTGTCGGCAGGGGGGTACGAGCAGTACTTC	CASSLSAGGYEQYF
once	TRBV7-2	15	TRBJ2-7	TRBD2	TGTGCCAGCAGCCGTTTAGCGGGAGATTCCTACGAGCAGTACTTC	CASSRLAGDSYEQYF
few	TRBV7-3	15	TRBJ2-5	TRBD1	TGTGCCAGCAGCTCGACAGGGGGCAGGGGAGAGACCCAGTACTTC	CASSSTGGRGETQYF
once	TRBV9	13	TRBJ1-6	NA	TGTGCCAGCAGCGTAGAGGTCCGTTCACCCCTCCACTTT	CASSVEVRSPLHF
NA	TRBV2	15	TRBJ2-7	TRBD1	TGTGCCACCCGGAAACCCGGGACAGGTACCTACGAGCAGTACTTC	CATRKPGTGTYEQYF
NA	TRBV19	14	TRBJ2-7	NA	TGTGCCAGTAACCCCTCAGGGGCATCTTACGAGCAGTACTTC	CASNPSGASYEQYF
NA	TRBV7-8	16	TRBJ1-3	NA	TGTGCCAGCAGCCGATGGGACGCGAGCTCTGGAAACACCATATATTTT	CASSRWDASSGNTIYF
NA	TRBV30	11	TRBJ1-3	NA	TGTGCCTGGAGGCGGGGAAACACCATATATTTT	CAWRRGNTIYF
NA	TRBV7-2	14	TRBJ2-3	NA	TGTGCCAGCAGCTTAATAGGGCCCCACGATACGCAGTATTTT	CASSLIGPHDTQYF
NA	TRBV28	12	TRBJ1-5	NA	TGTGCCAGCAGTTCTGGGAATCAGCCCCAGCATTTT	CASSSGNQPQHF
few	TRBV7-9	16	TRBJ1-5	NA	TGTGCCAGCAGCTTAGGAGTCTCCCAGTCGGATCAGCCCCAGCATTTT	CASSLGVSQSDQPQHF